This T cell receptor beta chain stems from a study of shared clonotypes between healthy human individuals. Study conclusions and caveats: Incomplete sequencing of sorted subsets was indicated by rarefaction despite large depth. The study generally estimated greater richness for naive than memory subsets. Donor clonotype sharing was expected to depend on sequencing depth.

Sequenced by immunoSEQ multiplex PCR; TCRdb stores in-frame clones only, minus some. The repertoire has more than 2 million clones, more than 90% of them found once; the top ten carry 0.1% to 0.15%. All the donors were Caucasian adults who lived in Nashville, Tennessee. There are 11 residues in the CDR3. V shed 6 bases and J shed 6 bases, with 8 bases lying between them. The germline CDR1 and CDR2 sequences are MDHEN and SYDVKM. As to this clone: The target antigen is unknown. The sample has other DNA sequences that encode this CDR3 too.

The receptor comes from a young man in good health. The chain combines TRBV28 with TRBJ1-2; no firm D call. What was sequenced was naive CD4+ T cells sorted from blood. Subset reported: CD45RA+ positively selected. The CDR3 loop reads CASSRLDGYTF. CDR3 DNA sequence: TGTGCCAGCAGCCGATTGGATGGCTACACCTTC.